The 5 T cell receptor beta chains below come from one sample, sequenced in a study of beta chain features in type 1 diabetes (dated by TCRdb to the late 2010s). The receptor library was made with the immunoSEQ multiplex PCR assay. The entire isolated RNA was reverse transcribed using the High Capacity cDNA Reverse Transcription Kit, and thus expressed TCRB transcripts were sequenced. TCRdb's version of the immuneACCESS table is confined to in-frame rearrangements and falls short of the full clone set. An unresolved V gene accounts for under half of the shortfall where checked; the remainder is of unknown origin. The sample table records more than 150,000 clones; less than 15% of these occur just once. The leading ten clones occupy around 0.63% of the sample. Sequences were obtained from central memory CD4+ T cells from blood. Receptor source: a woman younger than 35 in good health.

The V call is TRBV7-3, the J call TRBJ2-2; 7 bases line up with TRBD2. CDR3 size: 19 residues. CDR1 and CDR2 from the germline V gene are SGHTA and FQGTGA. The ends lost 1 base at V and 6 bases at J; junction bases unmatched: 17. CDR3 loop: CASSLMAGVGASVPGELFF. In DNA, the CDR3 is TGTGCCAGCAGCTTAATGGCGGGAGTCGGGGCAAGTGTACCCGGGGAGCTGTTTTTT.

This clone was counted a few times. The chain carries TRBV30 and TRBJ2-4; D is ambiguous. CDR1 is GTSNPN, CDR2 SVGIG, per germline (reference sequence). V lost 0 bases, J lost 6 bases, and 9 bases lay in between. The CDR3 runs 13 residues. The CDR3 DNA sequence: TGTGCCTGGAGTGTTAACAGTCCAAACATTCAGTACTTC. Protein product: CAWSVNSPNIQYF.

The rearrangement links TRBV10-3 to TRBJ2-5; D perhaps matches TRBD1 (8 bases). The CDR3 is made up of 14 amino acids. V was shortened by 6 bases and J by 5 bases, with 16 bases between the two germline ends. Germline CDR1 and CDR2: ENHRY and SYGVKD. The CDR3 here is CAISWDRRGETQYF. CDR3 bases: TGTGCCATCAGCTGGGACAGGCGGGGGGAGACCCAGTACTTC.

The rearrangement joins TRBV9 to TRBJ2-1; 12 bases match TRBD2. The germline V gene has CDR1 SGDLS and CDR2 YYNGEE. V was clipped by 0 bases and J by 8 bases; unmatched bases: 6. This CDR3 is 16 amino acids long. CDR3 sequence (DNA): TGTGCCAGCAGCGTAGCTAGCGGGAGGGCCGAGCATGAGCAGTTCTTC. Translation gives CASSVASGRAEHEQFF.

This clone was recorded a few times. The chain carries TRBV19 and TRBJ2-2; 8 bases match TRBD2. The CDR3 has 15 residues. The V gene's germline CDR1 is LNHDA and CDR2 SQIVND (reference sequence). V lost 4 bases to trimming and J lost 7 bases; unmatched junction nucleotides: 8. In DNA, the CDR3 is TGTGCCAGTAGTACTCCAGCGGGAGCCATCGGGGAGCTGTTTTTT. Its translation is CASSTPAGAIGELFF.